This T cell receptor beta chain was recorded in a study of T cell responses to AZD1222 COVID-19 vaccine. Repertoires were generated with immunoSEQ multiplex PCR, while TCRdb's copy carries only in-frame clones and drops some. The sample records 75,000 to 100,000 clones, 85% to 95% being singletons. Trimming took 7 bases from V and 5 from J, leaving 14 bases between them. The CDR3 is 12 amino acids. Germline CDR1 reads SQVTM; CDR2 reads ANQGSEA. This chain connects TRBV29-1 to TRBJ1-2; D gene uncertain. The sequence was collected from an adult in good health. The sample here was peripheral blood, taken on day 0 of AZD1222 vaccination. The CDR3 spells CSGLGRKYGYTF. Written as DNA, the CDR3 is TGCAGCGGTTTAGGAAGAAAATATGGCTACACCTTC.